One and the same sample provided the 10 T cell receptor beta chains below, sequenced in a study of blood T cell repertoires in COVID-19. Repertoires were generated with immunoSEQ multiplex PCR, while TCRdb's copy carries only in-frame clones and drops some. The profile shows about 150,000 clones, 84% of them singletons. Specimen: peripheral blood. These receptors all stem from a human donor in a cohort sampled during active COVID-19.

J is TRBJ2-1 and V is TRBV9; 12 bases are a match to TRBD2. V shed 6 bases and J 10 bases; nucleotides not matched to a gene: 8. The length of the CDR3 is 14 residues. CDR1 SGDLS and CDR2 YYNGEE come from the germline V gene. The CDR3 protein is CASTPGLAGVEQFF. CDR3 coding DNA: TGTGCCAGCACCCCGGGACTAGCGGGCGTGGAGCAGTTCTTC.

This clone was picked up one time. The V call is TRBV9, the J call TRBJ1-1; D is perhaps TRBD1 (5 bases). V dropped 3 bases and J dropped 4 bases, with 10 bases sitting between them. This CDR3 has 13 residues. Germline loops: CDR1 SGDLS, CDR2 YYNGEE. The CDR3 DNA reads as TGTGCCAGCAGCGCCAGGGAGGGCACTGAAGCTTTCTTT. Protein: CASSAREGTEAFF.

This clone was observed a handful of times. V usage is TRBV4-2 and J usage is TRBJ2-2, with D possibly matching TRBD1 (6 bases). The length of the CDR3 is 15 residues. Germline-derived CDR1 and CDR2 are LGHNA and YNFKEQ. Trimming stripped 4 bases from V and 4 bases from J, with 13 bases between. CDR3 protein: CASSRGTKTTGELFF. CDR3 coding DNA: TGTGCCAGCAGCCGGGGGACAAAAACCACCGGGGAGCTGTTTTTT.

This clone turned up a few times. V and J are TRBV29-1 and TRBJ2-3; 13 nucleotides align to TRBD2. This CDR3 comprises 12 residues. Germline assignment: CDR1 SQVTM and CDR2 ANQGSEA. DNA for the CDR3: TGCATTACTAGCGGGGGGGCAGATACGCAGTATTTT. Protein: CITSGGADTQYF.

The chain carries TRBV3-1 (or the pseudogene TRBV3-2) and TRBJ2-5; unclear D gene. Germline lookup yields CDR1 LGHDT and CDR2 YNNKEL (reference sequence). V lost 0 bases to trimming and J lost 4 bases, with 9 bases between them. This CDR3 contains 14 residues. The CDR3 spells CASSQDLARETQYF. The CDR3 DNA follows: TGTGCCAGCAGCCAAGATTTGGCCCGAGAGACCCAGTACTTC.

The J gene is TRBJ2-1, the V gene TRBV7-9, with 8 bases fitting TRBD2. Germline CDR1 SEHNR, CDR2 FQNEAQ (reference sequence). V lost 5 bases, J lost 7 bases, and 13 bases stayed unmatched. CDR3 size: 16 residues. The CDR3 bases are TGTGCCAGCAGCCCGGCGGCAGCGGGAGAACGAAATGAGCAGTTCTTC. It specifies CASSPAAAGERNEQFF.

This clone was detected only a few times. The rearrangement joins TRBV7-6 to TRBJ2-5, with 7 bases fitting TRBD2. Germline loops: CDR1 SGHVS, CDR2 FNYEAQ. J was trimmed by 9 bases and V by 2 bases; bases with no gene match: 12. CDR3 length equals 15 residues. Here the CDR3 reads CASSLTSVTSGAQYF. DNA for the CDR3: TGTGCCAGCAGCTTAACTAGCGTAACCAGCGGGGCCCAGTACTTC.

The chain has TRBV19 and TRBJ2-2; D might be TRBD2 (6 bases). V shed 1 base and J shed 1 base, with 13 bases lying between them. CDR3 size: 17 residues. Per germline, CDR1 LNHDA and CDR2 SQIVND (reference sequence). CDR3 protein: CASSIARLVGNTGELFF. As DNA, the CDR3 is TGTGCCAGTAGTATAGCCCGACTAGTGGGGAACACCGGGGAGCTGTTTTTT. The full variable domain, in which reference TRBV19 and TRBJ2-2 provide the parts outside the CDR3, is DGGITQSPKYLFRKEGQNVTLSCEQNLNHDAMYWYRQDPGQGLRLIYYSQIVNDFQKGDIAEGYSVSREKKESFPLTVTSAQKNPTAFYLCASSIARLVGNTGELFFGEGSRLTVL.

The rearrangement joins TRBV6-2 or TRBV6-3 to TRBJ2-7, with D perhaps TRBD1 (5 bases). Germline CDR1 is MNHEY and CDR2 is SVGEGT. The CDR3 consists of 14 residues. V was clipped by 4 bases and J by 4 bases, with 14 bases between them. Here the CDR3 DNA reads TGTGCCAGCAGTTTGGGGCCTCCGCTTTACGAGCAGTACGTC. Its protein product is CASSLGPPLYEQYV.

The rearrangement uses TRBV3-1 (or the pseudogene TRBV3-2) and TRBJ1-3, with D unclear. CDR3 length equals 17 residues. Per the germline V gene, CDR1 is LGHDT and CDR2 is YNNKEL (reference sequence). The V and J ends lost 2 bases and 0 bases respectively, with 14 bases between them. The chain's CDR3 is CASSQFPGSSSGNTIYF. DNA of the CDR3: TGTGCCAGCAGCCAATTCCCCGGGTCGAGCTCTGGAAACACCATATATTTT.